This TCR beta chain stems from a study of OX40 agonist ivuxolimab in advanced cancers. About the research overall: Patients received ivuxolimab, an agonistic anti-OX40 (CD134) antibody. Three patients, one with hepatocellular carcinoma and two with cutaneous melanoma, achieved partial responses. Patients were treated with intravenous ivuxolimab, dosed at 0.01 to 10 mg/kg and infused every 2 weeks. Study-level results: Researchers did not establish what antigens the expanded peripheral T cells target.

Of note for this clone: Antigen: not known.

The repertoire was sequenced with immunoSEQ multiplex PCR; TCRdb's copy has only in-frame clones and lacks some. The sample has fewer than 25,000 clones; around nine tenths are singletons. Specimen: CD4+ or CD8+ T cells sorted from blood, collected in a trial of the OX40 agonist ivuxolimab. The clonotype was recovered from an adult with an advanced solid tumor such as melanoma, head and neck, liver or kidney cancer.

As DNA, the CDR3 is TGTGCCACCAGCACAGACAGGAACTCTGGGGCCAACGTCCTGACTTTC. Amino acids: CATSTDRNSGANVLTF. The J gene is TRBJ2-6, the V gene TRBV15; TRBD1 is a possible D gene (6 bases). Trimming removed 4 bases from V and 0 bases from J, with 10 bases in between. Germline CDR1 LNHNV, CDR2 YYDKDF (reference sequence). The CDR3 is made up of 16 amino acids.